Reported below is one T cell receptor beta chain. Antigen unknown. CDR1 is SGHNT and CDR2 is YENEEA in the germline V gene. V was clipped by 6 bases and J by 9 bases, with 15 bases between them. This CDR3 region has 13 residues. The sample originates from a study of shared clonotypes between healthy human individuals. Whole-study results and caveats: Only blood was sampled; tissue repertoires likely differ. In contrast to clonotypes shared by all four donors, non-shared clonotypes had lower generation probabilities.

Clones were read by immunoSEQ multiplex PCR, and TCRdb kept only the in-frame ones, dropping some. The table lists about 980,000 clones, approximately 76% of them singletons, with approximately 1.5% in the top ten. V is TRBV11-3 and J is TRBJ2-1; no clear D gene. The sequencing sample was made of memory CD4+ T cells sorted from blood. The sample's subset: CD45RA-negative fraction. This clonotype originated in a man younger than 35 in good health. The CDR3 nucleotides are TGTGCCAGCAGTTTGTGGAGTAATGGTGAGCAGTTCTTC. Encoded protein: CASSLWSNGEQFF.